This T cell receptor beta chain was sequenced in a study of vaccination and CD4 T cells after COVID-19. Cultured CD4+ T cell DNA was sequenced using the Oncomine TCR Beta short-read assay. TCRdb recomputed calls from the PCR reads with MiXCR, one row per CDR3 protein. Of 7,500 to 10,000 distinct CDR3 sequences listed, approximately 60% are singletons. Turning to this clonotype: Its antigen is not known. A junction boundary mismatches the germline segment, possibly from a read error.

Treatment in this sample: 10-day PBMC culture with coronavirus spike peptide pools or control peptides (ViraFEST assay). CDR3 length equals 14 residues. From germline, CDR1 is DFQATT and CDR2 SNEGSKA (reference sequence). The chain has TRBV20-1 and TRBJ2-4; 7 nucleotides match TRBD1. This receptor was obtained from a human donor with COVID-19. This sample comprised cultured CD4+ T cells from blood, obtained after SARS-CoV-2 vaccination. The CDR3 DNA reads TGCAGTGTTAGACGGGACAGTTCAAAGAGAATTCAGTACTTC. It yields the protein CSVRRDSSKRIQYF.